This T cell receptor beta chain emerged from a study of T cells in localized non-small cell lung cancer. Assay used: immunoSEQ multiplex PCR; TCRdb lists only in-frame clones, some missing. The sample yields about 19,000 clones, about 83% seen once. This CDR3 region has 11 residues. From germline, CDR1 is GTSNPN and CDR2 SVGIG (reference sequence). V lost 4 bases to trimming and J lost 8 bases, with 11 bases between them. Study results and caveats: Sequencing covered just one tumor region, so heterogeneity cannot be ruled out. Uninvolved neighboring lung showed the greatest T cell clonality, exceeding tumor. Within adjacent lung there appeared a median approximately 57 of the top 100 tumor clones.

Comment on this clone: Its antigen remains unidentified.

V is TRBV30 and J is TRBJ1-1, with a weak D call TRBD1 (6 bases). The TCR was taken from a female donor over 55 with stage I lung adenocarcinoma. Sequencing used peripheral blood, obtained before any cancer treatment. The CDR3: CAWKTGGEAFF. In DNA form, the CDR3 reads TGTGCCTGGAAGACAGGAGGGGAAGCTTTCTTT.